The 17 T cell receptor beta chains reported below all come from one sample, sequenced in a study of blood T cell repertoires in COVID-19. Data came from immunoSEQ multiplex PCR; TCRdb stores just in-frame clones and leaves some out. The sample carries some 250,000 clones, around 88% recorded once. The sample consisted of peripheral blood. These receptors all stem from a man younger than 45 with active or convalescent COVID-19.

The V call is TRBV3-1 (or the pseudogene TRBV3-2), the J call TRBJ2-3; 10 bases align to TRBD2. V gave up 1 base and J gave up 13 bases; unmatched junction bases: 8. The germline CDR1 and CDR2 sequences are LGHDT and YNNKEL (reference sequence). The length of the CDR3 is 14 residues. The CDR3 DNA reads as TGTGCCAGCAGCCAAGTTGCTAGCGGGGGCGTGGAGTATTTT. This codes for CASSQVASGGVEYF.

V usage is TRBV19 and J usage is TRBJ2-7, with TRBD2 as a possible D gene (6 bases). Germline CDR1 is LNHDA and CDR2 is SQIVND (reference sequence). There are 14 residues in the CDR3. The V end was cut by 6 bases, the J end by 2 bases, with 14 bases between. Here the CDR3 reads CASSFDGEAYEQYF. The CDR3 bases are TGTGCCAGTAGCTTCGACGGGGAGGCCTACGAGCAGTACTTC.

V and J are TRBV6-5 and TRBJ2-7; 9 bases line up with TRBD1. This CDR3 comprises 13 residues. V lost 8 bases and J lost 4; bases outside the gene matches: 6. Germline V gene lookup returns CDR1 MNHEY and CDR2 SVGAGI. The CDR3 DNA follows: TGTGCCAGCTGGATAGGACAGGGGTACGAGCAGTACTTC. This translates into CASWIGQGYEQYF.

The chain carries TRBV15 and TRBJ2-1, with a possible D match to TRBD2 (5 bases). CDR3 length: 13 residues. V was cut by 8 bases and J by 4 bases, with 12 bases left in between. The germline gives CDR1 LNHNV, CDR2 YYDKDF (reference sequence). CDR3 nucleotides: TGTGCCACCGGGTACCGACTATACAATGAGCAGTTCTTC. Its protein product is CATGYRLYNEQFF.

The J gene is TRBJ2-2, the V gene TRBV18; 8 nucleotides align to TRBD1. Germline loops: CDR1 KGHSH, CDR2 LQKENI. V lost 3 bases and J lost 2; bases outside the gene matches: 8. This CDR3 has 17 residues. CDR3 sequence (DNA): TGTGCCAGCTCACCCCCGACAGGGGTGGTCAACACCGGGGAGCTGTTTTTT. Amino acid sequence: CASSPPTGVVNTGELFF.

The chain is built from TRBV27 and TRBJ2-3; 8 bases agree with TRBD2. Germline trimming cut 1 base from V and 3 bases from J; bases unmatched to any gene: 9. CDR1 is MNHEY and CDR2 is SMNVEV in the germline V gene (reference sequence). The CDR3 is 17 amino acids. CDR3 loop: CASSLFSSGPSTDTQYF. CDR3 nucleotide sequence: TGTGCCAGCAGTTTATTCTCTAGCGGGCCCTCTACAGATACGCAGTATTTT.

The V and J genes are TRBV7-6 and TRBJ2-7; the match to TRBD2 covers 11 bases. Germline lookup yields CDR1 SGHVS and CDR2 FNYEAQ. The V gene end was trimmed by 3 bases and the J gene end by 0 bases; junction bases not matched to a gene: 4. The CDR3 runs to 16 residues. The CDR3 bases are TGTGCCAGCAGCTTGGCCGGGACTAGCGGCTCCTACGAGCAGTACTTC. Its protein is CASSLAGTSGSYEQYF.

CDR3 loop: CAWSSGGYQPQHF. CDR3 bases: TGTGCCTGGAGTAGTGGGGGGTATCAGCCCCAGCATTTT. The rearrangement links TRBV30 to TRBJ1-5; a possible D gene is TRBD1 (5 bases). Germline V gene lookup returns CDR1 GTSNPN and CDR2 SVGIG (reference sequence). The CDR3 extends over 13 amino acids. The V end was cut by 2 bases, the J end by 5 bases, with 10 bases between.

The V and J genes are TRBV5-4 and TRBJ1-2; perhaps TRBD1 as D (6 bases). Trimming removed 2 bases at V and 3 bases at J, with 11 bases between. The V gene's germline CDR1 is SGHNT and CDR2 YYREEE (reference sequence). This CDR3 has 14 amino acids. The CDR3, as DNA: TGTGCCAGCAGCTTAGCTACAGGGTACTATGGCTACACCTTC. The encoded protein is CASSLATGYYGYTF.

This clone occurred a few times. The V and J genes are TRBV4-2 and TRBJ1-6, with D perhaps TRBD1 (5 bases). The CDR3 runs 16 residues. Germline V lookup: CDR1 LGHNA, CDR2 YNFKEQ. With 4 bases removed from V and 3 bases from J, the gap between germline ends came to 13 bases. CDR3 bases: TGTGCCAGCAGCCTCTCCCTGACAGACTATAATTCACCCCTCCACTTT. Translating gives CASSLSLTDYNSPLHF.

The chain joins TRBV15 to TRBJ2-1, with TRBD2 identical over 9 bases. From germline, CDR1 is LNHNV and CDR2 YYDKDF (reference sequence). Trimming removed 2 bases from V and 10 bases from J; junction bases left unmatched: 15. CDR3 length equals 17 residues. The DNA for the CDR3 is TGTGCCACCAGCAGAACCGGGACTAGCCCCTATGTGGAGGAGCAGTTCTTC. Encoded protein: CATSRTGTSPYVEEQFF.

The chain joins TRBV3-1 (or the pseudogene TRBV3-2) to TRBJ2-1; possible D gene TRBD1, 6 bases. The CDR3 sequence is 21 residues long. V lost 0 bases, J lost 3 bases, and 27 bases lay in between. Germline loops: CDR1 LGHDT, CDR2 YNNKEL (reference sequence). The CDR3 loop is CASSQDRRQVVPPLNYNEQFF. DNA for the CDR3: TGTGCCAGCAGCCAAGATCGTAGACAGGTAGTTCCCCCGTTAAACTACAATGAGCAGTTCTTC.

This chain links TRBV27 with TRBJ1-5, with a weak D call TRBD1 (6 bases). This CDR3 has 15 amino acids. Trimming took 5 bases from V and 0 from J, leaving 11 bases between them. CDR1 is MNHEY and CDR2 is SMNVEV in the germline V gene (reference sequence). As DNA, the CDR3 is TGTGCCAGCAGTGCCCAGGGGAGTAGCAATCAGCCCCAGCATTTT. It yields the protein CASSAQGSSNQPQHF.

The CDR3 region is CASSLGLGSTYEQYF. The CDR3 nucleotides read TGTGCCAGCAGCTTAGGATTGGGCAGCACCTACGAGCAGTACTTC. This rearrangement joins TRBV7-2 to TRBJ2-7; D is uncertain. Trimming shortened V by 1 base and J by 2 bases, and 12 bases separated the two germline ends. Per the germline V gene, CDR1 is SGHTA and CDR2 is FQGNSA. The CDR3 runs to 15 residues.

This clone was counted once. This chain connects TRBV6-1 to TRBJ1-4; 7 bases are shared with TRBD1. The CDR3 spans 14 residues. The junction had 5 bases not matched to a gene; V was cut back by 2 bases and J by 8 bases. CDR1 is MNHNS, CDR2 SASEGT, per germline. The CDR3 DNA is TGTGCCAGCAGTGAATACAGGGGTGGAGAAAAACTGTTTTTT. Its translation is CASSEYRGGEKLFF.

The gene calls are TRBV7-9 and TRBJ2-3; no clear D gene. There are 11 residues in the CDR3. CDR1 SEHNR and CDR2 FQNEAQ come from the germline V gene (reference sequence). The ends were cut back, 2 bases at V and 6 bases at J, with 3 bases in the middle. The CDR3 region is CASSLHDTQYF. Here the CDR3 DNA reads TGTGCCAGCAGCTTACATGATACGCAGTATTTT.

With respect to this clone: This same CDR3 is encoded by further DNA sequences in the sample. The rearrangement uses TRBV3-1 (or the pseudogene TRBV3-2) and TRBJ1-1; TRBD1 might be the D (5 bases). The germline CDR1 and CDR2 sequences are LGHDT and YNNKEL (reference sequence). The V gene lost 6 bases and the J gene lost 5 bases, with 7 bases spanning the gap. The CDR3 spans 11 residues. The CDR3 sequence is CASRGGTEAFF. CDR3 in DNA: TGTGCCAGCAGGGGGGGGACTGAAGCTTTCTTT.